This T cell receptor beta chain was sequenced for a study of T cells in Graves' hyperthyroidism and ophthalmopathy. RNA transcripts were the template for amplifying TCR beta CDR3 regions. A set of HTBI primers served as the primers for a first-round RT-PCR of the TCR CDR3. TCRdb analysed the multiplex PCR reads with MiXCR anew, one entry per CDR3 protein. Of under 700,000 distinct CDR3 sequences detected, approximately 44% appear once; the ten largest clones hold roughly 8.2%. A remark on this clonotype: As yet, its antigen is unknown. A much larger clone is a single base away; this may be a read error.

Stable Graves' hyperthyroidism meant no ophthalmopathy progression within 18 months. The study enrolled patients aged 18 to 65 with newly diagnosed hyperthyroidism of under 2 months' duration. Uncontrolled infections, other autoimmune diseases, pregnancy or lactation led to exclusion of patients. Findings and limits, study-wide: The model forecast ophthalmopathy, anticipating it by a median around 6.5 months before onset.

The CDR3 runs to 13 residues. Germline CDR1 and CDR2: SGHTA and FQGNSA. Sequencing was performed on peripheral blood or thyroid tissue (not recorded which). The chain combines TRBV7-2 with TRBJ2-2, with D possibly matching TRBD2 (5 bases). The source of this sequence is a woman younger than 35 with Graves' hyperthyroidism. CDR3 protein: CASSPILAGELSF. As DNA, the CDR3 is TGTGCCAGCAGCCCTATCTTGGCCGGGGAGCTGTCTTTT.